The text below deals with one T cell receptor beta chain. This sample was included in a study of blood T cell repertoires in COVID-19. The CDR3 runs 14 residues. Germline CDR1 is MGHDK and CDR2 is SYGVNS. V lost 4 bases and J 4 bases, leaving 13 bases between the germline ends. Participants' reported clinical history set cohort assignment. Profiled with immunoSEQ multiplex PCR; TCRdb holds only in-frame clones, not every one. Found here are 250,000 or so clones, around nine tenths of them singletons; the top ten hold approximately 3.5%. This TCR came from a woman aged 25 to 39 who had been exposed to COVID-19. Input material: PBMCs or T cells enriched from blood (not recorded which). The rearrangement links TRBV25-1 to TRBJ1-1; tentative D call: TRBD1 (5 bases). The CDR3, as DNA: TGTGCCAGCAGTGCTACCTACAGGAGCACTGAAGCTTTCTTT. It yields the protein CASSATYRSTEAFF.